This T cell receptor beta chain derives from a study of blood T cells in healthy people across ages. This clonotype was seen just once. CDR3 length: 15 amino acids. Trimming removed 6 bases from V and 1 base from J; junction bases left unmatched: 5. Germline CDR1 is ENHRY and CDR2 is SYGVKD. Using a J-beta primer mix together with a sample-barcoded 5' primer, a second PCR was run for roughly 7 to 12 cycles. TCRdb redid the calling of the 5' RACE reads with MiXCR, one entry per CDR3 protein. The sample yields some 780,000 distinct CDR3 sequences, roughly three fifths seen once. The specimen sequenced was blood. This TCR was sampled from a man aged 40-55 years in good health. The rearrangement links TRBV10-3 to TRBJ1-1; 10 bases agree with TRBD1. CDR3 amino acids: CAIRGDRGTNTEAFF. CDR3 nucleotides: TGTGCCATCAGAGGGGACAGGGGCACGAACACTGAAGCTTTCTTT.